The clone carrying this TCR beta chain appeared a few times. The data belong to a study of CD8+CD57+ T cells in acquired aplastic anemia. The use of genomic DNA as template underpinned the TCR beta VDJ and CDR3 profiling. TCRdb re-called the reads through MiXCR, storing one row per CDR3 protein. The sample yields 100,000 to 150,000 distinct CDR3 sequences, over 30% seen once. Per germline, CDR1 MDHEN and CDR2 SYDVKM. Between the trimmed V and J ends, which lost 11 bases and 0 bases, there was a span of 8 bases. The CDR3 has 13 residues. CD8+CD57+ cell expansion, shown by flow cytometry, had occurred in the patients selected for sequencing. In all patients, the disease was severe acquired aplastic anemia.

Source material: sorted CD4+, CD8+, or CD8+CD57+ T cells (not recorded which) from PBMCs. The sequence was obtained from a human donor with aplastic anemia. The J gene is TRBJ2-6, the V gene TRBV28; no clear D. In nucleotides, the CDR3 is TGTGCCGCGTACCCCTCTGGGGCCAACGTCCTGACTTTC. This sequence encodes CAAYPSGANVLTF.